This entry lists 26 T cell receptor beta chains sequenced from one sample in a study of response to subunit inactivated influenza vaccine. TCRdb reprocessed the RT-PCR reads via MiXCR and lists one record per CDR3 protein. The profile shows about 520,000 distinct CDR3 sequences, less than 30% of them singletons. Sequencing was performed on CD4+ T cells sorted from PBMCs, taken more than 4 days after vaccination. The receptors here all came from a man in his fifties who received an inactivated influenza vaccine.

The J gene is TRBJ1-5, the V gene TRBV4-1; D remains unclear. This CDR3 contains 14 residues. V lost 1 base to trimming and J lost 9 bases, with 13 bases between them. Germline V gene data show CDR1 as MGHRA and CDR2 as YSYEKL. CDR3 bases: TGCGCCAGCAGCCAAGGAGGGCCTAGGTGGCCCCAGCATTTT. This gives the protein CASSQGGPRWPQHF.

The chain couples TRBV3-1 to TRBJ2-2; D tentatively reads TRBD1 or TRBD2 (6 bases each). The CDR3 has 17 residues. Germline CDR1 reads LGHDT; CDR2 reads YNNKEL (reference sequence). V dropped 0 bases and J dropped 0 bases, with 11 bases sitting between them. The CDR3: CASSQDLEGANTGELFF. DNA of the CDR3: TGTGCCAGCAGCCAAGATCTGGAGGGGGCGAACACCGGGGAGCTGTTTTTT.

V is TRBV7-2 and J is TRBJ2-7; D remains ambiguous. The germline V and J ends were trimmed by 2 bases and 2 bases, with 13 bases remaining between them. Germline-derived CDR1 and CDR2 are SGHTA and FQGNSA. The CDR3 is 15 residues long. This CDR3 is CASSLTYAGAYEQYF. The CDR3 region has the DNA TGTGCCAGCAGCTTAACGTATGCAGGAGCCTACGAGCAGTACTTC. Full variable domain (missing parts from reference TRBV7-2 and TRBJ2-7): GAGVSQSPSNKVTEKGKDVELRCDPISGHTALYWYRQSLGQGLEFLIYFQGNSAPDKSGLPSDRFSAERTGGSVSTLTIQRTQQEDSAVYLCASSLTYAGAYEQYFGPGTRLTVT.

The rearrangement joins TRBV4-3 to TRBJ2-2; 10 bases map to TRBD2. V trimming: 7 bases; J trimming: 1 base; junction bases outside the gene matches: 6. The CDR3 length is 16 residues. The germline CDR1 and CDR2 sequences are LGHNA and YSLEER. DNA of the CDR3: TGCGCCAGCACCTGGACTAGCGGACAGAACACCGGGGAGCTGTTTTTT. Protein product: CASTWTSGQNTGELFF.

The rearrangement joins TRBV5-5 to TRBJ2-2, with 9 bases fitting TRBD2. The CDR3 totals 17 residues. With V trimmed by 1 base and J by 0 bases, 4 bases remained unmatched. Germline CDR1 and CDR2: SGHKS and YYEKEE (reference sequence). CDR3 DNA: TGTGCCAGCAGCTTGTCGGCTAGCGGGACGAACACCGGGGAGCTGTTTTTT. Its protein product is CASSLSASGTNTGELFF.

This clonotype was counted between two and nine times. The rearrangement joins TRBV5-1 to TRBJ2-7; 10 positions match TRBD2. The germline V gene encodes CDR1 SGHRS and CDR2 YFSETQ. The CDR3 spans 18 residues. V shed 0 bases, J shed 2 bases, and the junction held 11 bases outside the gene matches. The CDR3 sequence: CASSLAASGSRIPYEQYF. The CDR3 DNA reads TGCGCCAGCAGCTTGGCTGCTAGCGGGAGTAGGATCCCCTACGAGCAGTACTTC.

This clonotype was found a few times. The chain combines TRBV20-1 with TRBJ2-7; 16 nucleotides agree with TRBD2. V lost 5 bases and J lost 7; bases outside the gene matches: 11. The CDR3 totals 16 residues. Germline V gene data show CDR1 as DFQATT and CDR2 as SNEGSKA (reference sequence). In DNA, the CDR3 is TGCAGTGCTCAGGCCGGGACTAGCGGGAGGGCTCGGGAGCAGTACTTC. Translation: CSAQAGTSGRAREQYF.

This chain uses TRBV12-3 or TRBV12-4 with TRBJ2-7, with 8 bases that match TRBD1. This CDR3 comprises 15 residues. V gave up 3 bases and J gave up 4 bases; unmatched junction bases: 8. CDR3 residues: CASSFEQGGLYEQYF. The CDR3 DNA is TGTGCCAGCAGTTTCGAACAGGGGGGTCTATACGAGCAGTACTTC.

Note on this clonotype: This may be a read error, as it is one base from a much larger clone. The CDR3 ends on some other residue instead of the conserved phenylalanine or tryptophan, so this is likely a read error. The V call is TRBV5-6, the J call TRBJ2-7, with D uncertain. Germline CDR1 reads SGHDT; CDR2 reads YYEEEE. Trimming took off 2 bases at V and 7 bases at J, with 7 bases between the two ends. The CDR3 length is 11 residues. The CDR3 sequence is CASSFLGEQYI. CDR3 bases: TGTGCCAGCAGCTTTTTAGGTGAGCAGTACATC.

For the CDR3, the DNA is TGCAGTGGTGTGACAGCCACGCAAGAGACCCAGTACTTC. Encoded protein: CSGVTATQETQYF. The genes are TRBV20-1 and TRBJ2-5, with D possibly matching TRBD1 (5 bases). CDR1 and CDR2 from the germline V gene are DFQATT and SNEGSKA (reference sequence). This CDR3 has 13 amino acids. Trimming stripped 7 bases from V and 2 bases from J, with 14 bases between.

This chain links TRBV12-3 or TRBV12-4 with TRBJ1-3; no clear D. V lost 5 bases to trimming and J lost 1 base, with 15 bases between them. The CDR3 runs 16 residues. This CDR3 is CASSPVWVESGNTIYF. The CDR3 DNA reads TGTGCCAGCAGTCCGGTATGGGTTGAGTCTGGAAACACCATATATTTT.

This clonotype appeared a few times. The chain links TRBV18 to TRBJ2-1; D is perhaps TRBD1 (6 bases). This CDR3 region has 15 residues. The V end lost 3 bases, the J end lost 7 bases, and 16 bases lay between the germline ends. CDR1 is KGHSH and CDR2 is LQKENI in the germline V gene. The CDR3 DNA reads as TGTGCCAGCTCACCGGGGCAGGGGAAAGTGAATGAGCAGTTCTTC. Translated: CASSPGQGKVNEQFF.

This clonotype has more than one count but fewer than ten. The DNA of the CDR3 is TGTGCCAGCAGCATTGGACGAAGACTAGCCAAAAACATTCAGTACTTC. Translated: CASSIGRRLAKNIQYF. The V call is TRBV7-2, the J call TRBJ2-4; no clear D gene. V was pared by 5 bases and J by 0 bases, with 14 bases between. The CDR3 totals 16 residues. The germline V gene has CDR1 SGHTA and CDR2 FQGNSA.

The chain links TRBV15 to TRBJ2-1; 8 bases line up with TRBD1. Per germline, CDR1 LNHNV and CDR2 YYDKDF (reference sequence). This CDR3 spans 15 amino acids. Unmatched junction bases numbered 6, after V lost 4 bases and J lost 4 bases. CDR3 sequence (DNA): TGTGCCACCAGCATTGGACAGGGCTTATACAATGAGCAGTTCTTC. Translated: CATSIGQGLYNEQFF. The full variable domain, rest sourced from reference TRBV15 and TRBJ2-1, is DAMVIQNPRYQVTQFGKPVTLSCSQTLNHNVMYWYQQKSSQAPKLLFHYYDKDFNNEADTPDNFQSRRPNTSFCFLDIRSPGLGDTAMYLCATSIGQGLYNEQFFGPGTRLTVL.

This clonotype has only a few counts. The rearrangement joins TRBV4-2 to TRBJ2-5, with TRBD2 identical over 10 bases. With 3 bases clipped from V and 3 bases from J, the junction kept 7 bases outside the gene matches. Germline V gene data show CDR1 as LGHNA and CDR2 as YNFKEQ. This CDR3 has 16 residues. The CDR3 reads CASSQAASGGEETQYF. CDR3 sequence (DNA): TGTGCCAGCAGCCAGGCGGCTAGCGGGGGAGAAGAGACCCAGTACTTC.

This clonotype was seen only a few times. This chain joins TRBV20-1 and TRBJ2-3; 10 nucleotides agree with TRBD2. The CDR3 runs to 14 residues. V lost 5 bases to trimming and J lost 4 bases; unmatched junction nucleotides: 6. CDR1 DFQATT and CDR2 SNEGSKA come from the germline V gene (reference sequence). The CDR3 spells CSASAGGVSDTQYF. As DNA, the CDR3 is TGCAGTGCTTCAGCGGGAGGGGTCTCAGATACGCAGTATTTT.

The chain links TRBV12-3 or TRBV12-4 to TRBJ2-7; D not resolved. CDR3 length equals 14 residues. V lost 4 bases, J lost 3 bases, and 13 bases lay in between. The CDR3 bases are TGTGCCAGCAGTTCCGGACCACCCGTCTACGAGCAGTACTTC. Translated: CASSSGPPVYEQYF.

This clonotype was counted between two and nine times. The genes are TRBV4-1 and TRBJ1-4; 8 nucleotides match TRBD1. The trim removed 5 bases at V and 3 bases at J, leaving 5 bases unmatched. This CDR3 is 15 amino acids long. Germline values: CDR1 MGHRA, CDR2 YSYEKL. The CDR3 is CASSVRTGPNEKLFF. The DNA for the CDR3 is TGCGCCAGCAGCGTCCGGACAGGGCCTAATGAAAAACTGTTTTTT.

The sample holds many counts of this clonotype. This chain connects TRBV20-1 to TRBJ1-6; no clear D gene. CDR1 is DFQATT and CDR2 is SNEGSKA in the germline V gene (reference sequence). Between the trimmed V and J ends, which lost 2 bases and 3 bases, there was a span of 11 bases. This CDR3 has 15 amino acids. In DNA form, the CDR3 reads TGCAGTGCTAGACCGGGCAGTCACTATAATTCACCCCTCCACTTT. Its protein is CSARPGSHYNSPLHF.

The chain recombines TRBV6-1 with TRBJ2-3; D may be TRBD1 (6 bases). Trimming cost V 4 bases and J 5 bases, with 10 bases left between them. This CDR3 comprises 13 residues. From germline, CDR1 is MNHNS and CDR2 SASEGT. CDR3 protein: CASSGGLKDTQYF. The CDR3 nucleotides are TGTGCCAGCAGTGGGGGGCTTAAAGATACGCAGTATTTT.

This sequence joins TRBV23-1 and TRBJ2-3; D not certain. TRBV23-1 is placed among ORFs of uncertain function. CDR3 length equals 16 residues. Trimming stripped 7 bases from V and 3 bases from J, with 20 bases between. The CDR3 DNA reads as TGCGCCAGCACCTCGGTAGAAGACAACAAGACAGATACGCAGTATTTT. Its protein is CASTSVEDNKTDTQYF.

This rearrangement joins TRBV4-3 to TRBJ2-7, with D tentatively TRBD1 (5 bases). Germline V CDR1 and CDR2: LGHNA, YSLEER. V gave up 0 bases and J gave up 2 bases, with 11 bases separating them. CDR3 length equals 15 residues. CDR3 bases: TGCGCCAGCAGCCAAGACAGGGCATCTACCTACGAGCAGTACTTC. Protein product: CASSQDRASTYEQYF.

The chain joins TRBV7-9 to TRBJ2-3, with 8 bases lining up with TRBD1. Germline CDR1 SEHNR, CDR2 FQNEAQ (reference sequence). The CDR3 is 15 amino acids. Unmatched junction bases numbered 7, after V lost 4 bases and J lost 4 bases. For the CDR3, the DNA is TGTGCCAGCAGCTCGGGACAGGATCTAGCAGATACGCAGTATTTT. This sequence encodes CASSSGQDLADTQYF.

CDR3 sequence reads: CASSINRQWGTEAFF. CDR3 DNA sequence: TGTGCCAGCAGTATTAACAGGCAATGGGGCACTGAAGCTTTCTTT. The chain recombines TRBV2 with TRBJ1-1, with D maybe TRBD1 (5 bases). The V gene's germline CDR1 is SNHLY and CDR2 FYNNEI. Trimming left V 5 bases short and J 4 bases short, with 17 bases between. This CDR3 contains 15 residues.

This clonotype showed up many times. CDR3: CSARPQQGAQTEAFF. CDR3 sequence (DNA): TGCAGTGCTAGGCCCCAACAGGGGGCGCAAACTGAAGCTTTCTTT. The chain couples TRBV20-1 to TRBJ1-1, with 9 bases identical to TRBD1. This CDR3 region has 15 residues. After removal of 3 bases from V and 5 bases from J, the junction contained 10 bases not matched to a gene. Germline V lookup: CDR1 DFQATT, CDR2 SNEGSKA (reference sequence).

This clonotype was seen just once. The V call is TRBV20-1, the J call TRBJ2-1; 15 bases map to TRBD2. The CDR3 extends over 16 amino acids. The ends lost 5 bases at V and 6 bases at J; junction bases unmatched: 8. Germline lookup yields CDR1 DFQATT and CDR2 SNEGSKA (reference sequence). The CDR3 loop reads CSALRTSGRARNEQFF. CDR3 in DNA: TGCAGTGCTCTGCGGACTAGCGGGAGGGCCCGCAATGAGCAGTTCTTC.